These 7 T cell receptor beta chains share one sample of origin, sequenced in a study of identifying expanded T cells in peripheral blood. Clones were sequenced by immunoSEQ multiplex PCR, and TCRdb holds only the in-frame ones, with some missing. Here the sample spans about 82,000 clones, about 90% being singletons. Sequencing was done on a sample of blood. These receptors were taken from a person between 18 and 70 years old in good health.

J is TRBJ2-3 and V is TRBV11-2; a possible D gene is TRBD2 (6 bases). The CDR3 extends over 16 amino acids. The germline CDR1 and CDR2 sequences are SGHAT and FQNNGV. Trimming removed 2 bases at V and 0 bases at J, with 12 bases between. CDR3 in DNA: TGTGCCAGCAGCTTAACTCTGGCGGGGAGCACAGATACGCAGTATTTT. Protein sequence: CASSLTLAGSTDTQYF.

The rearrangement links TRBV11-1 to TRBJ1-2; 7 bases match TRBD1. This CDR3 is 14 amino acids long. Germline V gene lookup returns CDR1 SGHAT and CDR2 FQDESV (reference sequence). V lost 5 bases and J lost 4; bases outside the gene matches: 7. The DNA for the CDR3 is TGTGCCAGCAGCCCAACGGACAGGAGCTATGGCTACACCTTC. Protein sequence: CASSPTDRSYGYTF.

The chain links TRBV6-6 to TRBJ2-2, with D unclear. The CDR3 contains 11 residues. CDR1 MNHNY and CDR2 SVGAGI come from the germline V gene (reference sequence). The V end lost 7 bases, the J end lost 5 bases, and 5 bases lay between the germline ends. The CDR3 spells CASKRTGELFF. CDR3 in DNA: TGTGCCAGCAAGCGTACCGGGGAGCTGTTTTTT.

The chain joins TRBV7-6 to TRBJ1-1; D is uncertain. There are 13 residues in the CDR3. The V end was cut by 0 bases, the J end by 6 bases, with 8 bases between. Germline V gives CDR1 SGHVS, CDR2 FNYEAQ. The CDR3 here is CASSLALSAEAFF. As DNA, the CDR3 is TGTGCCAGCAGCTTAGCCCTATCTGCTGAAGCTTTCTTT.

The chain couples TRBV10-3 to TRBJ2-2; TRBD1 aligns across 8 bases. CDR3 length: 13 amino acids. The trim removed 6 bases at V and 3 bases at J, leaving 0 bases unmatched. Germline CDR1 is ENHRY and CDR2 is SYGVKD. The CDR3 nucleotides are TGTGCCATCAGGGACAGGGACACCGGGGAGCTGTTTTTT. It translates to CAIRDRDTGELFF.

This rearrangement joins TRBV6-6 to TRBJ1-5; a weak D match, TRBD1 (5 bases). Trimming left V 8 bases short and J 0 bases short, with 14 bases between. CDR3 length: 15 residues. Germline CDR1 is MNHNY and CDR2 is SVGAGI (reference sequence). The CDR3 loop reads CASERGGDSNQPQHF. The CDR3 DNA follows: TGTGCCAGCGAGAGAGGAGGGGATAGCAATCAGCCCCAGCATTTT.

This clone is a singleton in its sample. This chain joins TRBV19 and TRBJ1-1; D is ambiguous. The V end lost 6 bases, the J end lost 0 bases, and 14 bases lay between the germline ends. This CDR3 comprises 15 residues. Germline V gene sequence: CDR1 LNHDA, CDR2 SQIVND (reference sequence). The CDR3 DNA reads as TGTGCCAGTAGGACGGAACCTTTCATGAACACTGAAGCTTTCTTT. Protein sequence: CASRTEPFMNTEAFF.